This T cell receptor (beta chain) was captured by sequencing in a study of blood T cell repertoires in COVID-19. Across the whole study: Material from acute and convalescent COVID-19 was sourced from the United States, Italy and Spain. Sources were T cells, B-cell-depleted T cells, or PBMCs; the material itself was cDNA or gDNA.

Under the authors' procedure: Reference gene primer amplification gave estimated nucleated cell counts. The repertoire was sequenced with immunoSEQ multiplex PCR; TCRdb's copy has only in-frame clones and lacks some. Clone size and the V and J calls come from that table; the DNA yielded D and trimming. The data contain tens of thousands of clones, 65% to 90% of them seen just once; the ten biggest clones take up under 3%. Only a few counts were recorded for this clone. Germline CDR1 LNHDA, CDR2 SQIVND (reference sequence). The CDR3 spans 16 residues. Trimming took 4 bases from V and 2 from J, leaving 17 bases between them.

This chain connects TRBV19 to TRBJ1-1; D might be TRBD1 (5 bases). This receptor was identified in a woman aged 80 or older with acute or convalescent COVID-19. Sample: peripheral blood. The CDR3 bases are TGTGCCAGTAGTAAGTCCAGGGAACGACCCAACACTGAAGCTTTCTTT. Its protein is CASSKSRERPNTEAFF.